This T cell receptor (beta chain) was recovered during a study of neurological immune-mediated disorders. The length of the CDR3 is 15 residues. J was trimmed by 7 bases and V by 6 bases; bases with no gene match: 14. Germline V lookup: CDR1 DFQATT, CDR2 SNEGSKA (reference sequence). By 5'RACE with 10-nucleotide random UMIs, the cDNA was made. MiXCR, run by TCRdb on the 5' RACE reads, gives a single entry per CDR3 protein. Among some 48,000 distinct CDR3 sequences, approximately 10% were seen once, and the ten largest hold around 20%. This clonotype was detected a few times. Sequenced input: PBMCs. The receptor's source is a woman in her 40s with HTLV-1-associated myelopathy (HAM/TSP). V and J are TRBV20-1 and TRBJ2-3; TRBD2 agrees at 9 bases. CDR3 amino acids: CSAPGTSGPGHTQYF. CDR3 nucleotides: TGCAGTGCCCCCGGAACTAGCGGGCCTGGGCATACGCAGTATTTT.